The next 12 T cell receptor beta chains were all read from a single sample in a study of graft-versus-host responses after intestinal transplantation. Profiled with immunoSEQ multiplex PCR; TCRdb holds only in-frame clones, not every one. This sample has 62,000 or so clones, with 90% to 95% found just once. The antigens these receptors bind are not known. This sample comprised unstimulated CD8+ T cells sorted from spleen or lymph node cells, obtained before transplant. The receptors were gathered from a human donor who was the organ donor for an intestinal transplant.

Comment on this clone: Relative to the germline gene, one junction end is altered; a read error may explain this. The V gene is TRBV7-9, the J gene TRBJ2-1; 8 bases align to TRBD2. CDR1 is SEHNR and CDR2 is FQNEAQ in the germline V gene (reference sequence). This CDR3 contains 16 residues. The CDR3 loop reads CVSSLSPGGTYNEQFF. In nucleotides, the CDR3 is TGTGTCAGCAGCTTGAGCCCGGGGGGGACCTACAATGAGCAGTTCTTC. Variable domain in full (rest from reference TRBV7-9 and TRBJ2-1): DTGVSQNPRHKITKRGQNVTFRCDPISEHNRLYWYRQTLGQGPEFLTYFQNEAQLEKSRLLSDRFSAERPKGSFSTLEIQRTEQGDSAMYLCVSSLSPGGTYNEQFFGPGTRLTVL.

The CDR3 spells CASSQFSGTVVTDTQYF. The CDR3 nucleotides are TGTGCCAGCAGCCAATTCTCAGGGACAGTGGTGACAGATACGCAGTATTTT. The J gene is TRBJ2-3, the V gene TRBV9; 7 nucleotides match TRBD1. The ends lost 4 bases at V and 3 bases at J; junction bases unmatched: 14. Germline values: CDR1 SGDLS, CDR2 YYNGEE. This CDR3 has 17 residues.

The chain combines TRBV2 with TRBJ2-7; 13 positions agree with TRBD2. Germline CDR1 SNHLY, CDR2 FYNNEI. V dropped 6 bases and J dropped 4; count of bases not matched to a gene: 15. The length of the CDR3 is 18 residues. The CDR3 nucleotides are TGTGCCAGCAGCACAGGACTAGCGGGAGTTCGAGTAGGGTACGAGCAGTACTTC. This encodes CASSTGLAGVRVGYEQYF. The complete variable domain, with remaining parts taken from reference TRBV2 and TRBJ2-7, reads EPEVTQTPSHQVTQMGQEVILRCVPISNHLYFYWYRQILGQKVEFLVSFYNNEISEKSEIFDDQFSVERPDGSNFTLKIRSTKLEDSAMYFCASSTGLAGVRVGYEQYFGPGTRLTVT.

The chain carries TRBV27 and TRBJ2-1, with a possible D match to TRBD2 (6 bases). V lost 3 bases and J 0 bases, leaving 15 bases between the germline ends. Germline CDR1 reads MNHEY; CDR2 reads SMNVEV (reference sequence). The CDR3 runs 17 residues. CDR3 DNA sequence: TGTGCCAGCAGTTTGGCCCCCGGGGGTAGCTCCTACAATGAGCAGTTCTTC. This encodes CASSLAPGGSSYNEQFF.

V is TRBV7-3 and J is TRBJ1-1, with 9 bases that match TRBD1. CDR1 SGHTA and CDR2 FQGTGA come from the germline V gene. J was trimmed by 0 bases and V by 5 bases; bases with no gene match: 10. This CDR3 contains 17 residues. The DNA of the CDR3 is TGTGCCAGCAGCGCAACAGGGGGCGGGGCGGTGAACACTGAAGCTTTCTTT. Translating gives CASSATGGGAVNTEAFF.

V and J are TRBV28 and TRBJ2-7; 10 nucleotides line up with TRBD2. Germline assignment: CDR1 MDHEN and CDR2 SYDVKM. V trimming: 6 bases; J trimming: 3 bases; junction bases outside the gene matches: 5. CDR3 length: 14 amino acids. CDR3 sequence reads: CASSRTSGNYEQYF. CDR3 bases: TGTGCCAGCAGCAGGACTAGCGGTAACTACGAGCAGTACTTC.

This clone was counted once. The rearrangement uses TRBV28 and TRBJ1-2; 9 bases are a match to TRBD1. Per the germline V gene, CDR1 is MDHEN and CDR2 is SYDVKM. The trim removed 7 bases at V and 5 bases at J, leaving 17 bases unmatched. The CDR3 sequence is 17 residues long. The CDR3 loop reads CASTQPGQGPANYGYTF. In DNA, the CDR3 is TGTGCCAGCACCCAACCGGGACAGGGCCCCGCAAATTATGGCTACACCTTC.

The V gene is TRBV6-5, the J gene TRBJ2-3, with 7 bases that match TRBD1. Losses at the gene ends were 2 bases for V and 2 bases for J; bases not matched to a gene: 4. The CDR3 totals 15 residues. In germline, CDR1 is MNHEY, CDR2 SVGAGI. CDR3 sequence: CASSYRQGYTDTQYF. CDR3 nucleotides: TGTGCCAGCAGTTACCGACAGGGATACACAGATACGCAGTATTTT.

The chain links TRBV7-9 to TRBJ1-2, with D unresolved. CDR1 is SEHNR, CDR2 FQNEAQ, per germline (reference sequence). Trimming pared 3 bases from V and 2 bases from J, leaving 7 bases between. This CDR3 contains 13 residues. CDR3 DNA sequence: TGTGCCAGCAGCTTGCCGGTGAACTATGGCTACACCTTC. Residues: CASSLPVNYGYTF.

Comments on this clone: This sample also contains other DNA sequences that code for the same CDR3. The genes are TRBV7-9 and TRBJ1-1, with 9 bases aligning to TRBD1. CDR1 is SEHNR, CDR2 FQNEAQ, per germline (reference sequence). The length of the CDR3 is 14 residues. V lost 5 bases and J lost 4; bases outside the gene matches: 5. The CDR3: CASSPPTGGTEAFF. CDR3 coding DNA: TGTGCCAGCAGCCCACCGACAGGGGGCACTGAAGCTTTCTTT.

V is TRBV7-9 and J is TRBJ2-7, with 8 nucleotides matching TRBD1. The CDR3 spans 13 residues. Germline lookup yields CDR1 SEHNR and CDR2 FQNEAQ (reference sequence). Trimming took 7 bases from V and 2 from J; bases not matched to a gene: 4. CDR3 coding DNA: TGTGCCAGCACCTGGACAGGGACCTACGAGCAGTACTTC. This translates into CASTWTGTYEQYF.

The chain recombines TRBV4-1 with TRBJ1-2; no definite D call. Trimming left V 0 bases short and J 4 bases short, with 18 bases between. This CDR3 region has 17 residues. The germline gives CDR1 MGHRA, CDR2 YSYEKL. CDR3 protein: CASSQDSAGSAIYGYTF. CDR3 bases: TGCGCCAGCAGCCAAGATTCAGCGGGATCGGCAATCTATGGCTACACCTTC.